The clone carrying this TCR beta chain was observed a handful of times. Antigen specificity is unknown. The source of the sample is a study of T cell repertoires in cytomegalovirus infection. Overall study context: An indication of both CMV infection and matching HLA type came from public TCR beta signatures. Overall study findings and caveats: Adding up the frequency of public TCR beta families identified people who carried CMV plus the relevant HLA. In two of eight donors, the top clonotype was HLA-C-restricted CMV-specific.

V lost 5 bases, J lost 7 bases, and 18 bases lay in between. The CDR3 consists of 15 residues. The germline gives CDR1 SGHTA, CDR2 FQGNSA. TCRdb used MiXCR to reprocess the reads, holding one entry per CDR3 protein. The table records just under 550,000 distinct CDR3 sequences, roughly 29% of them present only once. The specimen sequenced was PBMCs. This TCR came from a human donor in good health (CMV status not recorded). Some clones in this sample may be carry-over from other donors' samples. V usage is TRBV7-2 and J usage is TRBJ1-5; D call uncertain. CDR3: CASSQTMGAWQPQHF. The CDR3 nucleotides read TGTGCCAGCAGCCAAACCATGGGAGCTTGGCAGCCCCAGCATTTT.